A selection of T cell receptor beta chains follows, all from one sample in a study of T cell clones after liver transplantation. The method was immunoSEQ multiplex PCR; TCRdb's version includes in-frame clones alone and lacks a portion of them. This sample yields 85,000 to 130,000 clones, of which 75% to 85% are seen a single time; approximately 0.93% belongs to the top ten. This specimen was CD4+ T cells from blood, taken before liver transplant. These receptors were obtained from a human donor who received a liver transplant. CDR3s include the opening cysteine and the closing phenylalanine or tryptophan. A D gene is named only where the DNA matches it firmly. Not every row has a clone size; where given, it reads once, few, many or a size class.

TRBJ2-7,TRBV19,NA,NA,CASRRTSGEQYF,TGTGCCAGTAGACGGACCAGCGGCGAGCAGTACTTC
TRBJ2-7,TRBV25-1,NA,TRBD1,CASSPSLGTGSMEQYF,TGTGCCAGCAGTCCCTCCCTGGGGACAGGGAGCATGGAGCAGTACTTC
TRBJ2-7,TRBV6-6,NA,TRBD1,CASSYRTGNSYEQYF,TGTGCCAGCTCTTACCGGACAGGGAACTCCTACGAGCAGTACTTC
TRBJ2-3,TRBV18,NA,TRBD1,CASSPPQGADTQYF,TGTGCCAGCTCACCCCCCCAGGGGGCAGATACGCAGTATTTT
TRBJ1-6,TRBV18,NA,TRBD1,CASSTAGGTDSPLHF,TGTGCCAGCTCAACCGCGGGCGGGACAGATTCACCCCTCCACTTT
TRBJ2-1,TRBV5-1,NA,NA,CASRNYNEQFF,TGCGCCAGCCGAAATTACAATGAGCAGTTCTTC
TRBJ1-1,TRBV27,NA,TRBD1,CASSYGDRGTEAFF,TGTGCCAGCAGTTACGGGGACAGGGGGACTGAAGCTTTCTTT
TRBJ2-1,TRBV11-3,NA,TRBD2,CASSSDMRGEEQFF,TGTGCCAGCAGCTCCGACATGCGGGGGGAGGAGCAGTTCTTC
TRBJ1-1,TRBV15,NA,NA,CATSRDFSGNTEAFF,TGTGCCACCAGCAGAGATTTTTCAGGGAACACTGAAGCTTTCTTT
TRBJ2-7,TRBV5-1,NA,NA,CASSLEPGPTYEQYF,TGCGCCAGCAGCTTGGAGCCAGGGCCCACCTACGAGCAGTACTTC
TRBJ2-2,TRBV7-3,NA,NA,CASTPGEFSTGELFF,TGTGCCAGCACCCCCGGGGAGTTTAGCACCGGGGAGCTGTTTTTT
TRBJ2-7,TRBV5-1,NA,NA,CASSTDYRGYEQYF,TGCGCCAGCAGCACGGACTATCGCGGCTACGAGCAGTACTTC
TRBJ1-1,TRBV19,once,NA,CASRGRVHTEAFF,TGTGCCAGTAGAGGTCGGGTGCACACTGAAGCTTTCTTT
TRBJ2-5,TRBV19,NA,TRBD2,CASSMAGGLQETQYF,TGTGCCAGTAGTATGGCGGGGGGCCTTCAAGAGACCCAGTACTTC
TRBJ1-1,TRBV7-6,many,NA,CASSTPPGAHNTEAFF,TGTGCCAGCAGCACCCCCCCGGGGGCCCATAACACTGAAGCTTTCTTT
TRBJ1-6,TRBV19,NA,NA,CASSIGGGNSLHF,TGTGCCAGTAGTATAGGAGGGGGGAACTCCCTCCACTTT
TRBJ2-7,TRBV6-6,NA,TRBD2,CASSREGRSSYEQYF,TGTGCCAGCAGTCGGGAGGGTCGGAGCTCCTACGAGCAGTACTTC
TRBJ1-4,TRBV9,NA,NA,CASSAVGDSSAKLFF,TGTGCCAGCAGCGCCGTAGGGGACTCAAGTGCAAAACTGTTTTTT
TRBJ2-7,TRBV5-1,NA,NA,CASSLEVGAIYEQYF,TGCGCCAGCAGCTTGGAGGTGGGAGCCATCTACGAGCAGTACTTC
TRBJ2-2,TRBV6-1,NA,NA,CASSEGIGELFF,TGTGCCAGCAGTGAAGGGATCGGGGAGCTGTTTTTT
TRBJ2-1,TRBV2,NA,TRBD1,CASSLVRTGNNEQFF,TGTGCCAGCAGTCTTGTGCGGACAGGGAACAATGAGCAGTTCTTC
TRBJ2-7,TRBV6-5,NA,NA,CASSPRAQAYEQYF,TGTGCCAGCAGCCCCCGGGCCCAGGCCTACGAGCAGTACTTC
TRBJ1-5,TRBV2,NA,TRBD1,CASSLGQTSNQPQHF,TGTGCCAGCAGTTTGGGACAGACATCCAATCAGCCCCAGCATTTT
TRBJ1-3,TRBV7-2,once,NA,CASSLTRVSGNTIYF,TGTGCCAGCAGCCTTACTCGGGTCTCTGGAAACACCATATATTTT
TRBJ2-3,TRBV2,NA,TRBD1,CASSQTGTGRSDTQYF,TGTGCCAGCAGTCAAACCGGGACAGGGAGATCAGATACGCAGTATTTT
TRBJ2-1,TRBV6-1,NA,NA,CASSVLPVNSNEQFF,TGTGCCAGCAGTGTCCTCCCCGTAAATTCCAATGAGCAGTTCTTC
TRBJ1-1,TRBV5-4,NA,NA,CASSRDGEAFF,TGTGCCAGCAGTCGGGACGGTGAAGCTTTCTTT
TRBJ2-1,TRBV7-2,NA,NA,CASSFDSSSYNEQFF,TGTGCCAGCAGCTTTGACTCGAGCTCCTACAATGAGCAGTTCTTC
TRBJ2-1,TRBV5-4,NA,TRBD2,CASSSPGTSGSGQFF,TGTGCCAGCAGCTCACCCGGGACTAGCGGTTCTGGACAGTTCTTC